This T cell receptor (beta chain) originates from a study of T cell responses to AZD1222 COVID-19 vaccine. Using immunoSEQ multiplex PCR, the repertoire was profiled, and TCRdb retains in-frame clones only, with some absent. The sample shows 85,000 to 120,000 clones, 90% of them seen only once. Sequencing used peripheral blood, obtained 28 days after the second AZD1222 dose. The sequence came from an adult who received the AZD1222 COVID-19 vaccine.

The DNA for the CDR3 is TGTGCCAGCAGCTCAGAGGGGTTGATGGCCTATGGCTACACCTTC. It codes for CASSSEGLMAYGYTF. The chain joins TRBV6-5 to TRBJ1-2; maybe TRBD1 (5 bases). CDR1 and CDR2 from the germline V gene are MNHEY and SVGAGI. V gave up 6 bases and J gave up 4 bases, with 18 bases separating them. The CDR3 spans 15 residues.